The 26 T cell receptor beta chains reported below all come from one sample, sequenced in a study of T cells in localized non-small cell lung cancer. The method was immunoSEQ multiplex PCR; TCRdb's version includes in-frame clones alone and lacks a portion of them. The sample carries approximately 57,000 clones, about nine tenths recorded once. The sample was peripheral blood, taken before any cancer treatment. These TCRs come from a woman aged 35 to 69 with stage I lung adenocarcinoma.

V and J are TRBV6-6 and TRBJ2-5, with 10 nucleotides matching TRBD2. Germline trimming cut 7 bases from V and 0 bases from J; bases unmatched to any gene: 5. Germline V gene data show CDR1 as MNHNY and CDR2 as SVGAGI (reference sequence). The length of the CDR3 is 15 residues. CDR3 in amino acids: CASTQRGGYQETQYF. CDR3 in DNA: TGTGCCAGCACCCAGCGGGGGGGTTACCAAGAGACCCAGTACTTC.

The V call is TRBV18, the J call TRBJ2-5; D not certain. V lost 2 bases and J lost 3, with 7 bases in between. The V gene's germline CDR1 is KGHSH and CDR2 LQKENI. CDR3 length: 13 residues. The CDR3 DNA is TGTGCCAGCTCACCAGGCCGCAAAGAGACCCAGTACTTC. Translating gives CASSPGRKETQYF.

This sequence joins TRBV5-4 and TRBJ1-3, with D unresolved. The V and J ends lost 2 bases and 2 bases respectively, with 14 bases between them. The CDR3 consists of 16 residues. From germline, CDR1 is SGHNT and CDR2 YYREEE (reference sequence). CDR3: CASSFQGSTTGNTIYF. DNA of the CDR3: TGTGCCAGCAGCTTTCAAGGCTCGACGACTGGAAACACCATATATTTT. The variable domain in full, completed from reference TRBV5-4 and TRBJ1-3, reads ETGVTQSPTHLIKTRGQQVTLRCSSQSGHNTVSWYQQALGQGPQFIFQYYREEENGRGNFPPRFSGLQFPNYSSELNVNALELDDSALYLCASSFQGSTTGNTIYFGEGSWLTVV.

This sequence joins TRBV2 and TRBJ1-2; D unresolved. The CDR3 totals 13 residues. V was trimmed by 2 bases and J by 5 bases, leaving 9 bases between them. CDR1 is SNHLY and CDR2 is FYNNEI in the germline V gene. CDR3: CASSEWADYGYTF. In DNA, the CDR3 is TGTGCCAGCAGTGAATGGGCCGATTATGGCTACACCTTC. Combining the CDR3 with reference TRBV2 and TRBJ1-2 gives the whole variable domain EPEVTQTPSHQVTQMGQEVILRCVPISNHLYFYWYRQILGQKVEFLVSFYNNEISEKSEIFDDQFSVERPDGSNFTLKIRSTKLEDSAMYFCASSEWADYGYTFGSGTRLTVV.

The genes are TRBV7-2 and TRBJ2-7; D is undetermined. CDR3 length: 15 residues. Trimming stripped 4 bases from V and 1 base from J, with 14 bases between. Germline lookup yields CDR1 SGHTA and CDR2 FQGNSA. The CDR3 spells CASSYRVGGSYEQYF. The CDR3 nucleotides are TGTGCCAGCAGCTATAGGGTGGGCGGTTCCTACGAGCAGTACTTC.

The V call is TRBV4-3, the J call TRBJ2-2; perhaps TRBD2 as D (6 bases). Trimming took off 0 bases at V and 8 bases at J, with 19 bases between the two ends. The CDR3 consists of 17 residues. The germline CDR1 and CDR2 sequences are LGHNA and YSLEER. CDR3 protein: CASSQDSPGRRLGELFF. The CDR3 nucleotides are TGCGCCAGCAGCCAAGATTCCCCGGGGAGGCGCTTGGGGGAGCTGTTTTTT.

The chain combines TRBV30 with TRBJ2-2; possibly TRBD1 or TRBD2 for D (5 bases each). Trimming cost V 3 bases and J 0 bases, with 11 bases left between them. There are 15 residues in the CDR3. Germline CDR1 reads GTSNPN; CDR2 reads SVGIG (reference sequence). CDR3 sequence reads: CAWSPGTANTGELFF. The CDR3 coding sequence is TGTGCCTGGAGCCCTGGGACGGCGAACACCGGGGAGCTGTTTTTT.

The genes are TRBV19 and TRBJ1-4, with a weak D call TRBD1 (5 bases). This CDR3 is built from 15 residues. V gave up 0 bases and J gave up 8 bases, with 13 bases separating them. CDR1 and CDR2 from the germline V gene are LNHDA and SQIVND (reference sequence). CDR3 in amino acids: CASSIDRGIGEKLFF. For the CDR3, the DNA is TGTGCCAGTAGTATAGATCGGGGCATAGGGGAAAAACTGTTTTTT.

The chain combines TRBV30 with TRBJ1-2; a possible D gene is TRBD1 (6 bases). The CDR3 is 14 amino acids. Germline V gene data show CDR1 as GTSNPN and CDR2 as SVGIG (reference sequence). V was shortened by 0 bases and J by 3 bases, with 11 bases between the two germline ends. For the CDR3, the DNA is TGTGCCTGGAGTGTCTCCGGGACATACTATGGCTACACCTTC. Translation gives CAWSVSGTYYGYTF.

V usage is TRBV9 and J usage is TRBJ1-2; D gene unclear. V dropped 0 bases and J dropped 0 bases, with 9 bases sitting between them. CDR1 is SGDLS and CDR2 is YYNGEE in the germline V gene. CDR3 size: 15 residues. Here the CDR3 DNA reads TGTGCCAGCAGCGTAGCTGACGGAGCTAACTATGGCTACACCTTC. Its protein is CASSVADGANYGYTF.

The V gene is TRBV5-1, the J gene TRBJ2-1; no reliable D call. Trimming pared 4 bases from V and 2 bases from J, leaving 10 bases between. The CDR3 runs 14 residues. CDR1 and CDR2 from the germline V gene are SGHRS and YFSETQ. CDR3 sequence reads: CASSGSVAYNEQFF. The CDR3 bases are TGCGCCAGCAGCGGGTCCGTAGCCTACAATGAGCAGTTCTTC.

V usage is TRBV7-2 and J usage is TRBJ1-2; D is perhaps TRBD1 (6 bases). The germline V gene has CDR1 SGHTA and CDR2 FQGNSA. V lost 1 base and J lost 5, with 8 bases in between. The CDR3 runs 13 residues. CDR3: CASSLGQVYGYTF. The CDR3 nucleotides read TGTGCCAGCAGCTTAGGACAGGTATATGGCTACACCTTC.

The CDR3 reads CASSLGSQGSGEQFF. CDR3 DNA: TGTGCCAGCAGCTTAGGTTCCCAGGGGAGCGGTGAGCAGTTCTTC. J is TRBJ2-1 and V is TRBV7-6, with D perhaps TRBD1 (6 bases). With 1 base removed from V and 9 bases from J, the gap between germline ends came to 16 bases. The germline V gene has CDR1 SGHVS and CDR2 FNYEAQ. The CDR3 covers 15 residues.

This chain joins TRBV5-1 and TRBJ2-3, with D possibly matching TRBD2 (6 bases). The CDR3 runs 16 residues. Germline V gives CDR1 SGHRS, CDR2 YFSETQ. The ends were cut back, 0 bases at V and 4 bases at J, with 15 bases in the middle. The CDR3 spells CASSLDWGGAADTQYF. The DNA of the CDR3 is TGCGCCAGCAGCTTGGATTGGGGCGGGGCGGCAGATACGCAGTATTTT.

The genes are TRBV7-8 and TRBJ1-3, with no clear D. The CDR3 is 14 amino acids. V was clipped by 1 base and J by 1 base, with 5 bases between them. Germline V gene lookup returns CDR1 SGHVS and CDR2 FQNEAQ. CDR3 coding DNA: TGTGCCAGCAGCTTAGGGGTTTCTGGAAACACCATATATTTT. It translates to CASSLGVSGNTIYF.

The CDR3 protein is CASSQGQGGIYGYTF. In DNA form, the CDR3 reads TGCGCCAGCAGCCAGGGACAGGGGGGAATTTATGGCTACACCTTC. The chain carries TRBV4-3 and TRBJ1-2; 11 positions match TRBD1. The V segment lost 3 bases and the J segment 5 bases; nucleotides outside the gene matches: 5. CDR3 size: 15 residues. Germline CDR1 LGHNA, CDR2 YSLEER.

The J gene is TRBJ1-5, the V gene TRBV7-9, with D uncertain. Germline loops: CDR1 SEHNR, CDR2 FQNEAQ (reference sequence). CDR3 length equals 14 residues. V lost 5 bases and J 3 bases, leaving 11 bases between the germline ends. The CDR3 DNA reads as TGTGCCAGCAGCGTGGGTCAGATCAATCAGCCCCAGCATTTT. This encodes CASSVGQINQPQHF.

The V gene is TRBV14, the J gene TRBJ1-1, with 8 bases fitting TRBD1. Germline values: CDR1 SGHDN, CDR2 FVKESK. CDR3 size: 15 residues. V lost 2 bases, J lost 4 bases, and 6 bases stayed unmatched. The DNA of the CDR3 is TGTGCCAGCAGCCAAATCGACAGGGGATTCACTGAAGCTTTCTTT. Its protein is CASSQIDRGFTEAFF.

In the case of this clone: At one of its ends the junction is not consistent with the germline gene, which may arise from a read error. J is TRBJ1-1 and V is TRBV6-1, with 8 bases that match TRBD1. From germline, CDR1 is MNHNS and CDR2 SASEGT. CDR3 size: 12 residues. In DNA, the CDR3 is TGCGTCATCAGAGACAGGGGCCTTGAAGCTTTCTTT. Its protein product is CVIRDRGLEAFF.

A few counts support this clone. The same CDR3 also results from other DNA sequences found in this sample. CDR3 DNA sequence: TGCGCCAGCAGCTTTATCGATACGCAGTATTTT. Protein sequence: CASSFIDTQYF. The rearrangement links TRBV5-1 to TRBJ2-3; D not resolved. CDR3 length: 11 residues. Germline values: CDR1 SGHRS, CDR2 YFSETQ. V shed 2 bases and J shed 6 bases, with 4 bases lying between them.

The rearrangement uses TRBV7-8 and TRBJ1-4; D may be TRBD1 (5 bases). CDR3 length: 16 amino acids. The germline V gene encodes CDR1 SGHVS and CDR2 FQNEAQ. Trimming left V 5 bases short and J 0 bases short, with 13 bases between. CDR3 residues: CASSGPGTPTNEKLFF. CDR3 sequence (DNA): TGTGCCAGCAGCGGACCCGGGACTCCAACTAATGAAAAACTGTTTTTT.

This clone was observed a few times. The rearrangement uses TRBV29-1 and TRBJ2-2, with 8 bases fitting TRBD1. V lost 4 bases to trimming and J lost 4 bases; unmatched junction nucleotides: 8. This CDR3 is 15 amino acids long. Germline V gives CDR1 SQVTM, CDR2 ANQGSEA. The CDR3 protein is CSVGSGGSVTGELFF. CDR3 DNA sequence: TGCAGCGTTGGGTCAGGGGGCAGCGTCACCGGGGAGCTGTTTTTT.

This clone was observed a single time. The chain has TRBV30 and TRBJ2-5, with 12 bases matching TRBD2. Germline CDR1 GTSNPN, CDR2 SVGIG (reference sequence). Trimming removed 8 bases from V and 5 bases from J; junction bases left unmatched: 12. The length of the CDR3 is 15 residues. CDR3 sequence (DNA): TGTGCCGGGGGGACAGGACTAGCGGGGTCCGAGACCCAGTACTTC. It encodes CAGGTGLAGSETQYF.

The chain has TRBV6-5 and TRBJ2-5, with 9 bases matching TRBD2. Germline V CDR1 and CDR2: MNHEY, SVGAGI. This CDR3 contains 14 residues. The J segment lost 5 bases and the V segment lost 2 bases, leaving 3 bases of the junction unmatched. CDR3 DNA: TGTGCCAGCAGTTACGGGACTAGCCTCGAGACCCAGTACTTC. Amino acid sequence: CASSYGTSLETQYF.

The chain links TRBV6-1 to TRBJ1-5, with D perhaps TRBD1 (5 bases). Between the trimmed V and J ends, which lost 3 bases and 0 bases, there was a span of 15 bases. CDR3 size: 17 residues. Germline loops: CDR1 MNHNS, CDR2 SASEGT. CDR3 amino acids: CASSDRAGTGSNQPQHF. The DNA of the CDR3 is TGTGCCAGCAGTGATCGGGCCGGGACGGGTAGCAATCAGCCCCAGCATTTT.

The V gene is TRBV30, the J gene TRBJ2-2, with a tentative D call TRBD1 (6 bases). The ends were cut back, 5 bases at V and 5 bases at J, with 12 bases in the middle. This CDR3 region has 13 residues. In germline, CDR1 is GTSNPN, CDR2 SVGIG (reference sequence). The CDR3 is CAWETGNTGELFF. The CDR3 nucleotides are TGTGCCTGGGAAACAGGGAATACCGGGGAGCTGTTTTTT. Supplemented by reference TRBV30 and TRBJ2-2, the full variable domain reads SQTIHQWPATLVQPVGSPLSLECTVEGTSNPNLYWYRQAAGRGLQLLFYSVGIGQISSEVPQNLSASRPQDRQFILSSKKLLLSDSGFYLCAWETGNTGELFFGEGSRLTVL.